Listed below are T cell receptor beta chains from one sample, sequenced in a study of T cell repertoires in cytomegalovirus infection. TCRdb re-called the reads through MiXCR, storing one row per CDR3 protein. Here the sample spans some 900,000 distinct CDR3 sequences, 30% to 35% being singletons. No antigen has been identified for these receptors. The input for sequencing was cultured CD8+ T cells from PBMCs, taken from culture after CMV antigen stimulation. These receptors originate from a human donor in good health (CMV status not recorded). Some clones in this sample may be carry-over from other donors' samples. Each CDR3 is given with its conserved first and last residue. Fields, in order: D gene, J gene, V gene, CDR3 protein. A D gene is named only where the DNA matches it firmly.

>TRBD2|TRBJ2-1|TRBV7-8
CASSSNGGVTYNEQFF
>NA|TRBJ1-1|TRBV15
CATSRNRHGGTEAFF
>NA|TRBJ2-2|TRBV19
CASSIHFSSDPPGTGELFF
>NA|TRBJ2-1|TRBV7-9
CASGALYNEQFF
>NA|TRBJ2-6|TRBV7-2
CASSLRQNSGANVLTF
>NA|TRBJ2-1|TRBV5-6
CASSPWGNEQFF
>TRBD1|TRBJ2-5|TRBV12-3/TRBV12-4
CASSPETGEETQYF
>NA|TRBJ2-3|TRBV5-4
CASRHSPDTQYF
>TRBD1|TRBJ1-1|TRBV20-1
CSVHRDRGTEAFF
>TRBD1|TRBJ1-2|TRBV9
CASGATGNYGYTF
>NA|TRBJ1-2|TRBV27
CASSPLGKGYGYTF
>NA|TRBJ1-1|TRBV12-3/TRBV12-4
CASSAGAAVEAFF
>NA|TRBJ1-6|TRBV28
CASSPSTARRPPLHF
>NA|TRBJ2-1|TRBV5-4
CASSIPLVSPYNEQFF
>TRBD2|TRBJ2-5|TRBV18
CASSRRTSGSEETQYF
>TRBD1|TRBJ1-4|TRBV7-9
CASSRDRQGIREKLFF
>TRBD2|TRBJ2-3|TRBV7-9
CASSDSGGVAADTQYF
>NA|TRBJ2-2|TRBV7-9
CASSRGAAGELFF
>NA|TRBJ2-7|TRBV27
CASSETLGREQYF
>TRBD1|TRBJ1-2|TRBV5-4
CASSLPGIQGISIGYTF
>NA|TRBJ2-1|TRBV19
CASSIGRGGRNEQFF
>TRBD2|TRBJ2-5|TRBV4-1
CASSQRLAGQETQYF
>NA|TRBJ2-5|TRBV7-6
CASSPAGRWETQYF
>TRBD1|TRBJ1-2|TRBV12-3/TRBV12-4
CASSSGGNSYGYTF
>TRBD2|TRBJ2-1|TRBV9
CASSVDERGYYNEQFF
>TRBD2|TRBJ2-3|TRBV6-2/TRBV6-3
CASSYLAGYDTQYF
>NA|TRBJ1-5|TRBV2
CASSSSREDQPQHF
>TRBD2|TRBJ2-2|TRBV27
CASSPRGGPFTGELFF
>NA|TRBJ2-5|TRBV15
CATSREDSEETQYF
>TRBD1|TRBJ1-1|TRBV19
CASSDRAAFF